This T cell receptor (beta chain) was retrieved from a study of cytomegalovirus exposure and HLA in healthy donors. Primers included in the PCR were 60 Vbeta and 13 Jbeta primers. TCRdb's table, derived via immunoSEQ multiplex PCR, lists solely in-frame clones and lacks some. Seen here are about 220,000 clones, 75% to 90% observed once, and the top ten hold more than 0.6%. V lost 5 bases and J lost 6; bases outside the gene matches: 14. The CDR3 extends over 18 amino acids. Germline lookup yields CDR1 SGHVS and CDR2 FQNEAQ. Sequencing input: PBMCs. The chain employs TRBV7-8 and TRBJ2-2, with 11 bases aligning to TRBD2. The receptor's source is a boy aged 2 to 9 in good health and CMV-seronegative. The CDR3 DNA reads TGTGCCAGCAGCCAGGGGCCTAGCGGGGGGAACGTAGCCGGGGAGCTGTTTTTT. Protein: CASSQGPSGGNVAGELFF. Filled out from reference TRBV7-8 and TRBJ2-2, the complete variable domain reads GAGVSQSPRYKVAKRGQDVALRCDPISGHVSLFWYQQALGQGPEFLTYFQNEAQLDKSGLPSDRFFAERPEGSVSTLKIQRTQQEDSAVYLCASSQGPSGGNVAGELFFGEGSRLTVL.